The source of this T cell receptor beta chain is a study of monozygotic twins with inflammatory bowel disease. The V gene's germline CDR1 is SGHTA and CDR2 FQGNSA. The CDR3 is 15 residues long. Overall study results and limits: Clonotype overlap with others was lower in IBD patients than in healthy twins, a difference that was greatest with disease activity.

With regard to this clonotype: The antigen is unknown.

The cDNA of both the TCRalpha and TCRbeta chains was subjected to two nested PCRs of approximately 17 and 9 cycles. After re-calling the 5' RACE reads, TCRdb lists one entry per CDR3 protein, DNA absent. The sample's table shows approximately 340,000 distinct CDR3 sequences. The sequence came from a human donor with ulcerative colitis or Crohn's disease, or a healthy co-twin of an affected twin (not recorded which). The rearrangement links TRBV7-2 to TRBJ1-6; the TRBD1 assignment by TCRdb is unverifiable without DNA. Material for sequencing was blood. CDR3 sequence: CASSYLGQGNSPLHF.